This T cell receptor (delta chain) was recorded in a study of Vδ1+ human thymocytes. Whole-study results and caveats: Thymic TRG and TRD repertoires appeared highly polyclonal. Despite high sort purity, about 20% of thymic T cell receptor delta sequences were Vdelta2.

Thymocytes were sorted as CD3+ TCRVdelta1+ TCRVdelta2- after alphabeta T cell depletion. Between roughly 98% and 99.6% of sorted thymocytes were Vdelta1+. This clone was counted only a few times. The antigen is undetermined. RNA was extracted from the cells and then reverse transcribed. The CDR3 regions were amplified by multiplex PCR from V-gene primers to a constant-region primer. TCRdb made new clone calls on the multiplex PCR reads using CATT. In the table there are roughly 76,000 delta-chain clones, around 35% of which are singletons. Looked up from germline, CDR1 is TSWWSYY and CDR2 is QGS. The V and J ends lost 3 bases and 0 bases respectively, with 20 bases between them. This CDR3 has 18 residues.

The chain couples TRDV1 to TRDJ1; D is tentatively TRDD2 or TRDD3 (5 bases each). Sequenced material: Vdelta1+ gamma-delta thymocytes from the thymus. Subset in this sample: FACS-sorted CD3+ TCRalphabeta- TCRVdelta1+ TCRVdelta2- thymocytes. The sequence came from a boy in the first two years of life who had congenital heart surgery. The CDR3 sequence: CALGERPSILVYTDKLIF. DNA for the CDR3: TGTGCTCTTGGGGAGAGACCTTCAATACTGGTGTACACCGATAAACTCATCTTT.